A single sample gave rise to the 16 T cell receptor beta chains below, sequenced in a study of beta chain features in type 1 diabetes. General study points: Shorter TCRB CDR3s, moderately but significantly so, marked every one of the four CD4+ subsets in Type 1 diabetes patients.

The study reverse transcribed the entire isolated RNA, so it sequenced expressed TCRB transcripts. Method: immunoSEQ multiplex PCR; TCRdb's copy keeps in-frame clones and lacks some. The sample records 680,000 or so clones, 13% being singletons. For these TCRs, the target antigens are not known. Sequenced material: naive CD4+ T cells from blood. The source of these receptors is a man aged 18 to 29 with type 1 diabetes.

V is TRBV5-1 and J is TRBJ1-6; perhaps TRBD1 as D (5 bases). Germline values: CDR1 SGHRS, CDR2 YFSETQ. The CDR3 loop spans 15 amino acids. Deletions cut 1 base from V and 7 bases from J, with 12 bases between. The CDR3, as DNA: TGCGCCAGCAGCTTGTCTGACAGCCAGAATTCACCCCTCCACTTT. Protein sequence: CASSLSDSQNSPLHF.

There are a few counts of this clone. This rearrangement joins TRBV5-1 to TRBJ2-3; D unclear. The CDR3 is 13 amino acids. Germline CDR1 SGHRS, CDR2 YFSETQ. V dropped 2 bases and J dropped 1 base, with 5 bases sitting between them. CDR3 sequence: CASSFSGTDTQYF. CDR3 in DNA: TGCGCCAGCAGCTTCTCAGGCACAGATACGCAGTATTTT. The full variable domain, its missing parts supplied by reference TRBV5-1 and TRBJ2-3, is KAGVTQTPRYLIKTRGQQVTLSCSPISGHRSVSWYQQTPGQGLQFLFEYFSETQRNKGNFPGRFSGRQFSNSRSEMNVSTLELGDSALYLCASSFSGTDTQYFGPGTRLTVL.

Here the CDR3 reads CASRARDFLQGTQYF. The CDR3 DNA follows: TGTGCCAGCAGGGCGCGGGATTTCCTTCAAGGAACCCAGTACTTC. This chain links TRBV2 with TRBJ2-5; D perhaps matches TRBD2 (6 bases). The ends were cut back, 6 bases at V and 8 bases at J, with 22 bases in the middle. Germline V gene lookup returns CDR1 SNHLY and CDR2 FYNNEI. The CDR3 has 15 amino acids.

This clone was seen more than once but under ten times. This rearrangement joins TRBV7-6 to TRBJ1-2; no reliable D call. Trimming took off 5 bases at V and 1 base at J, with 11 bases between the two ends. Germline V gene lookup returns CDR1 SGHVS and CDR2 FNYEAQ. The CDR3 loop spans 14 amino acids. The CDR3 loop reads CASSLGSSNYGYTF. DNA of the CDR3: TGTGCCAGCAGCCTGGGGTCCAGTAACTATGGCTACACCTTC.

The CDR3 sequence is CSVSNTEAFF. The CDR3 nucleotides are TGCAGCGTTTCGAACACTGAAGCTTTCTTT. This chain uses TRBV29-1 with TRBJ1-1, with D unresolved. The CDR3 consists of 10 residues. The germline V gene encodes CDR1 SQVTM and CDR2 ANQGSEA. The ends were cut back, 5 bases at V and 1 base at J, with 2 bases in the middle.

This clone was observed a handful of times. This chain uses TRBV30 with TRBJ2-7, with 9 bases aligning to TRBD1. There are 14 residues in the CDR3. Trimming removed 3 bases from V and 4 bases from J; junction bases left unmatched: 7. Germline V lookup: CDR1 GTSNPN, CDR2 SVGIG (reference sequence). The CDR3 DNA follows: TGTGCCTGGAGCCGCGGGACAGGGCCGTACGAGCAGTACTTC. Its translation: CAWSRGTGPYEQYF.

The rearrangement uses TRBV29-1 and TRBJ1-2, with D uncertain. CDR3 length equals 12 residues. The V end was cut by 2 bases, the J end by 7 bases, with 11 bases between. CDR1 and CDR2 from the germline V gene are SQVTM and ANQGSEA. The CDR3 loop is CSVELGYGGYTF. The CDR3 region has the DNA TGCAGCGTTGAATTAGGTTACGGTGGCTACACCTTC.

This clone has a handful of counts. The CDR3 nucleotides read TGCGCCAGCAGCTTGTCGCGGGGGGGCCCAGATACGCAGTATTTT. It codes for CASSLSRGGPDTQYF. V is TRBV5-1 and J is TRBJ2-3; 9 nucleotides align to TRBD2. CDR3 length equals 15 residues. V lost 1 base and J lost 4; bases outside the gene matches: 4. Per the germline V gene, CDR1 is SGHRS and CDR2 is YFSETQ.

V is TRBV5-1 and J is TRBJ2-7; D gene unclear. The CDR3 loop spans 15 amino acids. Germline V gene data show CDR1 as SGHRS and CDR2 as YFSETQ. Trimming removed 1 base from V and 5 bases from J, with 16 bases in between. This chain's CDR3 is CASSLRAGSVDEQYF. The CDR3 DNA reads as TGCGCCAGCAGCTTGAGGGCAGGTTCTGTGGACGAGCAGTACTTC.

This clone showed up just a few times. The chain is built from TRBV7-2 and TRBJ2-3; perhaps TRBD1 as D (6 bases). The CDR3 sequence is 13 residues long. V shed 5 bases and J shed 4 bases, with 10 bases lying between them. CDR1 is SGHTA and CDR2 is FQGNSA in the germline V gene. The CDR3 is CASSTRTADTQYF. In DNA form, the CDR3 reads TGTGCCAGCAGCACAAGGACAGCAGATACGCAGTATTTT.

This clone occurred a few times. Within the sample, other DNA sequences also encode this same CDR3. V gene TRBV5-1 combines with J gene TRBJ1-1, with D hard to call. The CDR3 is 11 residues long. The germline V gene encodes CDR1 SGHRS and CDR2 YFSETQ. The V and J ends lost 0 bases and 8 bases respectively, with 5 bases between them. CDR3 sequence (DNA): TGCGCCAGCAGCTTGGAGGGAGAAGCTTTCTTT. This encodes CASSLEGEAFF.

This clone showed up just a few times. This chain links TRBV5-1 with TRBJ2-4; possible D gene TRBD1, 5 bases. The germline V and J ends were trimmed by 0 bases and 7 bases, with 11 bases remaining between them. CDR1 and CDR2 (germline): SGHRS, YFSETQ. The CDR3 loop spans 14 amino acids. The CDR3 spells CASSLDQGWNIQYF. CDR3 in DNA: TGCGCCAGCAGCTTGGACCAGGGCTGGAACATTCAGTACTTC.

The table lists this clone with a few counts. This chain links TRBV4-3 with TRBJ2-1; no clear D. This CDR3 is 13 amino acids long. Trimming stripped 4 bases from V and 4 bases from J, with 8 bases between. The germline V gene has CDR1 LGHNA and CDR2 YSLEER. In nucleotides, the CDR3 is TGCGCCAGCAGCCGCCTCAGTTACAATGAGCAGTTCTTC. Residues: CASSRLSYNEQFF.

This clone was picked up one time. The genes are TRBV27 and TRBJ1-2; 9 positions agree with TRBD1. The V gene's germline CDR1 is MNHEY and CDR2 SMNVEV (reference sequence). Unmatched junction bases numbered 11, after V lost 6 bases and J lost 6 bases. The CDR3 is made up of 15 amino acids. CDR3 DNA: TGTGCCAGCAGACCCGACAGGGGGGGTGTTCATGGCTACACCTTC. Its protein is CASRPDRGGVHGYTF.

This chain links TRBV6-1 with TRBJ2-2, with 11 positions matching TRBD2. The length of the CDR3 is 15 residues. Per the germline V gene, CDR1 is MNHNS and CDR2 is SASEGT. Losses at the gene ends were 7 bases for V and 8 bases for J; bases not matched to a gene: 9. In nucleotides, the CDR3 is TGTGCCAGCACCCCCTCCACTAGCGGGGGAGGGGAGCTGTTTTTT. It specifies CASTPSTSGGGELFF.

The gene calls are TRBV28 and TRBJ2-1; 10 bases agree with TRBD1. Germline V gives CDR1 MDHEN, CDR2 SYDVKM. This CDR3 contains 16 residues. The V gene end was trimmed by 7 bases and the J gene end by 1 base; junction bases not matched to a gene: 7. The CDR3 here is CASTLLGQGSYNEQFF. CDR3 nucleotide sequence: TGTGCCAGCACCCTGCTGGGACAGGGGTCCTACAATGAGCAGTTCTTC. Full variable domain (rest looked up from reference TRBV28 and TRBJ2-1): DVKVTQSSRYLVKRTGEKVFLECVQDMDHENMFWYRQDPGLGLRLIYFSYDVKMKEKGDIPEGYSVSREKKERFSLILESASTNQTSMYLCASTLLGQGSYNEQFFGPGTRLTVL.